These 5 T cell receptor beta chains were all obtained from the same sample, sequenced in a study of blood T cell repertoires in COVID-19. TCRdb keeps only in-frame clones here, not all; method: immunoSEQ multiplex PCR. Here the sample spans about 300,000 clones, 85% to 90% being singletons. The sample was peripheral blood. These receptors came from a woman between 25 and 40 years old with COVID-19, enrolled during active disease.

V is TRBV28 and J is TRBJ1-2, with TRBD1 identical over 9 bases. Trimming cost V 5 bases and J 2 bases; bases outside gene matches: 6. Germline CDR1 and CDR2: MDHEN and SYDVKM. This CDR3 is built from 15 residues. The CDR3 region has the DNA TGTGCCAGCAGTCCCCAAGACAGGGGGAACTATGGCTACACCTTC. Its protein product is CASSPQDRGNYGYTF.

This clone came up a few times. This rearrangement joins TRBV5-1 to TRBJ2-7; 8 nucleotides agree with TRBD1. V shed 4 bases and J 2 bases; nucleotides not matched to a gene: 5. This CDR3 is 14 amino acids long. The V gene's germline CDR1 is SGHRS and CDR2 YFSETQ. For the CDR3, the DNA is TGCGCCAGCAGCCCGACAGGGGACCCCTACGAGCAGTACGTC. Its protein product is CASSPTGDPYEQYV.

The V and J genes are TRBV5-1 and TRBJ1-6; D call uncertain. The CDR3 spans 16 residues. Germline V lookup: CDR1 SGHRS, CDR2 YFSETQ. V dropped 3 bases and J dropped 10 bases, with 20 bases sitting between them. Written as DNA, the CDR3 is TGCGCCAGCAGCTATCTAGCCCGCTCAGCTGAATCACCCCTCCACTTT. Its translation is CASSYLARSAESPLHF. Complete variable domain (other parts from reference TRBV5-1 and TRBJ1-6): KAGVTQTPRYLIKTRGQQVTLSCSPISGHRSVSWYQQTPGQGLQFLFEYFSETQRNKGNFPGRFSGRQFSNSRSEMNVSTLELGDSALYLCASSYLARSAESPLHFGNGTRLTVT.

The CDR3 protein is CASSKELNTGELFF. The CDR3 nucleotides are TGTGCCAGCAGTAAGGAGTTGAACACCGGGGAGCTGTTTTTT. This chain links TRBV9 with TRBJ2-2; unclear D gene. The ends were cut back, 5 bases at V and 1 base at J, with 9 bases in the middle. The CDR3 has 14 amino acids. Germline CDR1 and CDR2: SGDLS and YYNGEE.

In nucleotides, the CDR3 is TGCGCCAGCCTACCAGGGACAGGGGGGGAGACCCAGTACTTC. Translating it yields CASLPGTGGETQYF. The chain carries TRBV5-1 and TRBJ2-5, with 11 positions matching TRBD1. Per germline, CDR1 SGHRS and CDR2 YFSETQ. This CDR3 comprises 14 residues. The ends lost 7 bases at V and 5 bases at J; junction bases unmatched: 7. The entire variable domain, with the rest obtained from reference TRBV5-1 and TRBJ2-5, is as follows: KAGVTQTPRYLIKTRGQQVTLSCSPISGHRSVSWYQQTPGQGLQFLFEYFSETQRNKGNFPGRFSGRQFSNSRSEMNVSTLELGDSALYLCASLPGTGGETQYFGPGTRLLVL.